This T cell receptor (beta chain) was recorded in a study of OX40 agonist ivuxolimab in advanced cancers. Study-wide context: At 0.01 to 10 mg/kg, ivuxolimab was administered intravenously to patients every 2 weeks. Overall study findings and caveats: It was also the case that some nonresponders had low normalized T-cell clonal expansion. On average, a greater number of expanded clones characterised CD8+ T cells relative to CD4+.

This clone was seen a few times. The antigen remains unidentified. Germline V lookup: CDR1 KGHSH, CDR2 LQKENI. CDR3 length equals 19 residues. Losses at the gene ends were 6 bases for V and 7 bases for J; bases not matched to a gene: 26. Here immunoSEQ multiplex PCR was the method, and the copy in TCRdb shows in-frame clones only, minus some. The table includes over 40,000 clones, about 88% detected once. The rearrangement links TRBV18 to TRBJ1-2, with 7 positions matching TRBD1. The clonotype was recovered from an adult with an advanced solid tumor such as melanoma, head and neck, liver or kidney cancer. Sequencing was performed on CD4+ or CD8+ T cells sorted from blood, taken in a trial of the OX40 agonist ivuxolimab. CDR3 bases: TGTGCCAGCTCGCCTCTAGTGACAGGGACCATGGGTGAGCGCCCTGGCTACACCTTC. Translating gives CASSPLVTGTMGERPGYTF.